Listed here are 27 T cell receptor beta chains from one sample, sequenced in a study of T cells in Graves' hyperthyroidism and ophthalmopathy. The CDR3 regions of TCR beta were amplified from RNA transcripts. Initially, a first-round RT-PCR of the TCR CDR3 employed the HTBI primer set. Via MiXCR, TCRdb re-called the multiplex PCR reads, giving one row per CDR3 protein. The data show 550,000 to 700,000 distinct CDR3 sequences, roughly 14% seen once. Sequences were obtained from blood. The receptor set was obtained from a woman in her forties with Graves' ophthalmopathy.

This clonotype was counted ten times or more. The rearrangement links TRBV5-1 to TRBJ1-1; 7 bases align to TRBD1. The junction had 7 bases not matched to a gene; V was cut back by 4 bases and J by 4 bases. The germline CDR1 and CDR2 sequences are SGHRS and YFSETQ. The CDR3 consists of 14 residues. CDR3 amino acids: CASSPTGLGTEAFF. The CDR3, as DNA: TGCGCCAGCAGCCCGACAGGGTTGGGCACTGAAGCTTTCTTT.

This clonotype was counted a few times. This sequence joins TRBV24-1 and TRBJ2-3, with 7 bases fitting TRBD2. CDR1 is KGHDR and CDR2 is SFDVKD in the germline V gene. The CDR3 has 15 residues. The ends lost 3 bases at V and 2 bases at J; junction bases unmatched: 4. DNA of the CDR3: TGTGCCACCAGTGATCCTAGCGGCGACACAGATACGCAGTATTTT. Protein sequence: CATSDPSGDTDTQYF.

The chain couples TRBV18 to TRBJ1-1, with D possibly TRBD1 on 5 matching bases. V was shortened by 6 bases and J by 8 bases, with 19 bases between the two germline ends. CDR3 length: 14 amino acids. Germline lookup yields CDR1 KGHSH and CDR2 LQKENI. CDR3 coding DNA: TGTGCCAGCTCCCAAACCGGGACTGGGAGGGAAGCTTTCTTT. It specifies CASSQTGTGREAFF.

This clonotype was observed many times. The CDR3 sequence: CASSLQVTTGSPLHF. The CDR3 bases are TGTGCCAGCAGTTTACAGGTTACAACGGGATCACCCCTCCACTTT. V usage is TRBV12-3 or TRBV12-4 and J usage is TRBJ1-6; D remains ambiguous. This CDR3 has 15 amino acids. The ends were cut back, 2 bases at V and 10 bases at J, with 15 bases in the middle.

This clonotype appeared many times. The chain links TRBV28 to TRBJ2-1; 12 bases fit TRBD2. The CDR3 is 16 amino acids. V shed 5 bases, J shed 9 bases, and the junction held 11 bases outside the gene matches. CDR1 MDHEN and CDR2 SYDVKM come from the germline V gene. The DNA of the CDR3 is TGTGCCAGCAGTCCCCTCCTAGCGGGAGGGACGATTGAGCAGTTCTTC. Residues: CASSPLLAGGTIEQFF.

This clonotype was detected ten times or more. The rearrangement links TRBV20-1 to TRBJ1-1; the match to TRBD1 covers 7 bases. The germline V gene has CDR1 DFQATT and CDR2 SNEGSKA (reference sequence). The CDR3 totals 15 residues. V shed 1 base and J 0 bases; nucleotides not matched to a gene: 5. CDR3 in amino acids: CSARVPGQMNTEAFF. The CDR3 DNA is TGCAGTGCTAGAGTCCCGGGACAGATGAACACTGAAGCTTTCTTT.

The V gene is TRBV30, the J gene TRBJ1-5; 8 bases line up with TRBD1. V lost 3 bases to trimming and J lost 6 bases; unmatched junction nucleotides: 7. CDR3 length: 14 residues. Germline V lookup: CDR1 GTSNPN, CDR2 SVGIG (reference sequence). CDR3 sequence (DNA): TGTGCCTGGAGAGAAACAGGGGGAAGTCAGCCCCAGCATTTT. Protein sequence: CAWRETGGSQPQHF. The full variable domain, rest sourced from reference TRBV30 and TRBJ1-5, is SQTIHQWPATLVQPVGSPLSLECTVEGTSNPNLYWYRQAAGRGLQLLFYSVGIGQISSEVPQNLSASRPQDRQFILSSKKLLLSDSGFYLCAWRETGGSQPQHFGDGTRLSIL.

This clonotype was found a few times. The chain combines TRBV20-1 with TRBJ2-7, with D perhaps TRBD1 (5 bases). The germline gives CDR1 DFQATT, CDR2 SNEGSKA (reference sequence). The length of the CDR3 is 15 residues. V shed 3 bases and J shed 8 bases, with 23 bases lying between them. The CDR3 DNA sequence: TGCAGTGCTAGTGACAGCCGAATCCACAGTCTTCAGCAGTACTTC. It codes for CSASDSRIHSLQQYF.

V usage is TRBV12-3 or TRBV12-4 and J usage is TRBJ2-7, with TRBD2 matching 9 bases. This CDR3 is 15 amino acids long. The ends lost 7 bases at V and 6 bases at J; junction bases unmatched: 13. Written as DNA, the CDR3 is TGTGCCAGCACCCCCCCTAGCGGGATGTTCAGCGAGCAGTACTTC. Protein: CASTPPSGMFSEQYF.

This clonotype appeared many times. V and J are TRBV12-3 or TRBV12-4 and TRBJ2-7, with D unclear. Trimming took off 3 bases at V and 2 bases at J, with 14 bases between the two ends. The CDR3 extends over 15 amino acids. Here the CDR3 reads CASSFRISTTYEQYF. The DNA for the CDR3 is TGTGCCAGCAGTTTCCGAATCTCTACTACCTACGAGCAGTACTTC.

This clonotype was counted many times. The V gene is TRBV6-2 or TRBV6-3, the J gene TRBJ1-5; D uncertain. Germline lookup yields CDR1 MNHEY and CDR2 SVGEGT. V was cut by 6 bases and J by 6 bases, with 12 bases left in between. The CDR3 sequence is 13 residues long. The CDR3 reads CASSDARGQPQHF. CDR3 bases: TGTGCCAGCAGCGACGCCCGGGGTCAGCCCCAGCATTTT.

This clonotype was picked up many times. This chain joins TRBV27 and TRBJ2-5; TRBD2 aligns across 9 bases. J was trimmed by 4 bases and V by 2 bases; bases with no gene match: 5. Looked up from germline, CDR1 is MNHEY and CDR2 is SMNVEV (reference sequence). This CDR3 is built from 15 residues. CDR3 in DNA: TGTGCCAGCAGTTTAGGCGGGAGGGCCGGAGAGACCCAGTACTTC. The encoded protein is CASSLGGRAGETQYF.

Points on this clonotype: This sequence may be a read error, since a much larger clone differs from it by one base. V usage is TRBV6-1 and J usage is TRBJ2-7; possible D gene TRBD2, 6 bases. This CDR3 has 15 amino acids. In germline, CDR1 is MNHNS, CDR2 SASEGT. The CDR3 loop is CARREASGTYYEQYF. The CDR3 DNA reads TGTGCCCGCAGGGAGGCCTCCGGGACTTACTACGAGCAGTACTTC.

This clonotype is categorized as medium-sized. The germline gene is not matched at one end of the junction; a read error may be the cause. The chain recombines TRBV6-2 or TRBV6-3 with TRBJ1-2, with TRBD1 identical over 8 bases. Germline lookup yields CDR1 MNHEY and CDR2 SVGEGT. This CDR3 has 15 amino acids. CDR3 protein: CASGPSGTGNHGYTF. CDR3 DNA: TGTGCCAGCGGCCCATCCGGGACAGGTAACCATGGCTACACCTTC.

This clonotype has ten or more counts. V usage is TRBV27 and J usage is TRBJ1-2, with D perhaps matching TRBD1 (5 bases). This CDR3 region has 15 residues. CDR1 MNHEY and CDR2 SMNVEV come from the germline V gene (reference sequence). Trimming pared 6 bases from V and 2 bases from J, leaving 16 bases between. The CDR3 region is CASRLRGFLNYGYTF. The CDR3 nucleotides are TGTGCCAGCAGGCTGAGGGGATTTTTAAACTATGGCTACACCTTC.

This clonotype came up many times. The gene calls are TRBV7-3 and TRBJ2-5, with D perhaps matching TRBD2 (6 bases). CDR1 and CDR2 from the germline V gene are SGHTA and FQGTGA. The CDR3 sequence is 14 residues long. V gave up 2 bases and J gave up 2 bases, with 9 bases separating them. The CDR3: CASSLGGNQETQYF. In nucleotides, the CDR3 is TGTGCCAGCAGCTTAGGGGGGAATCAAGAGACCCAGTACTTC.

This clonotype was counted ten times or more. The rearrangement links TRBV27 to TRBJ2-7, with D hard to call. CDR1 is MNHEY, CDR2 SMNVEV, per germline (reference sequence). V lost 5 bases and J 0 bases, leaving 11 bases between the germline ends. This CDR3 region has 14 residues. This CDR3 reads CASSPFSGSYEQYF. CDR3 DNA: TGTGCCAGCAGTCCTTTCAGTGGCTCCTACGAGCAGTACTTC.

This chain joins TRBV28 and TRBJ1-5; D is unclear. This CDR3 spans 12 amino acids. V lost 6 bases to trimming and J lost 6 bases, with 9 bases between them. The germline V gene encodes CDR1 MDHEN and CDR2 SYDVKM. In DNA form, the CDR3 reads TGTGCCAGCAGCCCGATGTTTCAGCCCCAGCATTTT. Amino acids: CASSPMFQPQHF.

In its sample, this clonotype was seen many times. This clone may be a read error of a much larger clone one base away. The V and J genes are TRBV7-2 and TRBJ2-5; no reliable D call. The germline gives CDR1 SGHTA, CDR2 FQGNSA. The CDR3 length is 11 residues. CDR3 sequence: CANSAQETQYF. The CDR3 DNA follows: TGTGCCAACAGCGCCCAAGAGACCCAGTACTTC.

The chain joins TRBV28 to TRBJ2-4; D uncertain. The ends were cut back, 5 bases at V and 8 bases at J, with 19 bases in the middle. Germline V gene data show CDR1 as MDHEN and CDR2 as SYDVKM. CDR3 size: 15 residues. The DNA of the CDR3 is TGTGCCAGCAGTACCCCAAGTATCGACGTACACATTCAGTACTTC. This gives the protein CASSTPSIDVHIQYF.

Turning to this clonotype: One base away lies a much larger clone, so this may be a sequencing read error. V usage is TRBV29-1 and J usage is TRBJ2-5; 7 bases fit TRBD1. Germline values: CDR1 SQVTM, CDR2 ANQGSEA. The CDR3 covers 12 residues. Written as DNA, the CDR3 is TGCAGCACGGCGACAGGGCAAGAGATCCAGTACTTC. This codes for CSTATGQEIQYF.

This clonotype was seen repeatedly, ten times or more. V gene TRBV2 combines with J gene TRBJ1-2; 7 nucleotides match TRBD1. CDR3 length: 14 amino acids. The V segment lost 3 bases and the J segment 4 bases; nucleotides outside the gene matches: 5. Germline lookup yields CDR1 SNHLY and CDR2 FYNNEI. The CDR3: CASSDPTGIYGYTF. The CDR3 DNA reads TGTGCCAGCAGTGACCCGACAGGGATCTATGGCTACACCTTC.

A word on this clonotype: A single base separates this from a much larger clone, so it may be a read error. CDR3 amino acids: CAWRTLQARSTEAFF. Here the CDR3 DNA reads TGTGCCTGGAGGACCTTACAAGCCCGGAGCACTGAAGCTTTCTTT. The rearrangement uses TRBV30 and TRBJ1-1; D remains unclear. Germline-derived CDR1 and CDR2 are GTSNPN and SVGIG (reference sequence). V lost 3 bases and J 4 bases, leaving 18 bases between the germline ends. The CDR3 length is 15 residues. The entire variable domain, with the rest obtained from reference TRBV30 and TRBJ1-1, is as follows: SQTIHQWPATLVQPVGSPLSLECTVEGTSNPNLYWYRQAAGRGLQLLFYSVGIGQISSEVPQNLSASRPQDRQFILSSKKLLLSDSGFYLCAWRTLQARSTEAFFGQGTRLTVV.

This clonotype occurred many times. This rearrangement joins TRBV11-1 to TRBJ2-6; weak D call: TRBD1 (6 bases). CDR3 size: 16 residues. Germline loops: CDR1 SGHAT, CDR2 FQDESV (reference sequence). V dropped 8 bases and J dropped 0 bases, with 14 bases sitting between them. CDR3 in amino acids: CASVAGADSGANVLTF. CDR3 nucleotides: TGTGCCAGCGTGGCAGGGGCGGACTCTGGGGCCAACGTCCTGACTTTC.

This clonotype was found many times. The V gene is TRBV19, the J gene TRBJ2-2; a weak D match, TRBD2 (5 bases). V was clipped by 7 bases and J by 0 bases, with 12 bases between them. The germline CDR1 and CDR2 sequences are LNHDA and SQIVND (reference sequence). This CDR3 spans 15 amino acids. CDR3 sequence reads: CASTDYITNTGELFF. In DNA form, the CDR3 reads TGTGCCAGTACTGACTACATCACGAACACCGGGGAGCTGTTTTTT. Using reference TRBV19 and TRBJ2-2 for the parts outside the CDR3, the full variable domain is DGGITQSPKYLFRKEGQNVTLSCEQNLNHDAMYWYRQDPGQGLRLIYYSQIVNDFQKGDIAEGYSVSREKKESFPLTVTSAQKNPTAFYLCASTDYITNTGELFFGEGSRLTVL.

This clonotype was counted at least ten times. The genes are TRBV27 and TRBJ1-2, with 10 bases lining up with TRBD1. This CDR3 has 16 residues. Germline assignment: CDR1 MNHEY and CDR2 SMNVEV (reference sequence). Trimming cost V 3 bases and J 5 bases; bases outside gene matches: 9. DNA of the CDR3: TGTGCCAGCAGTTTTGGGACGGGACAGGGGCCTTATGGCTACACCTTC. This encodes CASSFGTGQGPYGYTF.

The CDR3 DNA reads TGTGCCAGCAGCCGATACAGCCCCTACGAGCAGTACTTC. Translation gives CASSRYSPYEQYF. This sequence joins TRBV7-3 and TRBJ2-7; D is unclear. Per germline, CDR1 SGHTA and CDR2 FQGTGA. V gave up 5 bases and J gave up 2 bases, with 10 bases separating them. The CDR3 extends over 13 amino acids.